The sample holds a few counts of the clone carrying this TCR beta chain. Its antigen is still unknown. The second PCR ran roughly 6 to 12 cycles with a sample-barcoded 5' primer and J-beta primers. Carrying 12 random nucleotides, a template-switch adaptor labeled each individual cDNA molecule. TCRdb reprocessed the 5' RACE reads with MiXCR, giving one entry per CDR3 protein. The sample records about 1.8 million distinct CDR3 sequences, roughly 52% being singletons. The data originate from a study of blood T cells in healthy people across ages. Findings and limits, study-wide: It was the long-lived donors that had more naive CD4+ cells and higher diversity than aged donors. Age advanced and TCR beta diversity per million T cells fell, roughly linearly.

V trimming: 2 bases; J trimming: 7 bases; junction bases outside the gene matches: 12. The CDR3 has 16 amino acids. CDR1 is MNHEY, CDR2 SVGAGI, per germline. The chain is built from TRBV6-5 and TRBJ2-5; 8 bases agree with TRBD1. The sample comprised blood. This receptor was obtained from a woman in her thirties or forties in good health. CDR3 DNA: TGTGCCAGCAGTTACAGGGTTGGACAGGGCCGGGGGACCCAGTACTTC. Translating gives CASSYRVGQGRGTQYF.